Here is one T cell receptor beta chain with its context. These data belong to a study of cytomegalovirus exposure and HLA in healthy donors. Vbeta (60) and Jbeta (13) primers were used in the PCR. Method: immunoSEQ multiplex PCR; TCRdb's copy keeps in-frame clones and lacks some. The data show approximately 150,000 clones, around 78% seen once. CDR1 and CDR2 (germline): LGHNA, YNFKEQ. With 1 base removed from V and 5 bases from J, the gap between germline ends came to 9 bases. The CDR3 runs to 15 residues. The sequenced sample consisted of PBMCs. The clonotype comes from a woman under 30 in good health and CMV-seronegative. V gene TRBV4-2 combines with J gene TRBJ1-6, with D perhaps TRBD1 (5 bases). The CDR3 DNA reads TGTGCCAGCAGCCAAGGGCGGGGGGATAATTCACCCCTCCACTTT. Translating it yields CASSQGRGDNSPLHF.